A selection of T cell receptor beta chains follows, all from one sample in a study of Graves' ophthalmopathy and Graves' hyperthyroidism. TCRdb called the multiplex PCR reads again in MiXCR, with one record for every CDR3 protein. The sample has 660,000 or so distinct CDR3 sequences; over 40% are singletons. The sequenced material came from peripheral blood. These receptors originate from an adult man with Graves' ophthalmopathy. The CDR3 runs from the conserved cysteine through the conserved F or W. D genes are given only for firm matches. Expanded clones get a size class; other rows say once, few or many, or leave the size out.

size: few
J: TRBJ1-1
D: .
V: TRBV6-5
DNA: TGTGCCAGCAGTTCCCCTGGAGGGTTCGGTGAAGCTTTCTTT
CDR3: CASSSPGGFGEAFF

size: few
J: TRBJ1-1
D: TRBD1
V: TRBV5-5
DNA: TGTGCCAGCAGCTTGGTGACAGGGTTATTTACTGAAGCTTTCTTT
CDR3: CASSLVTGLFTEAFF

size: .
J: TRBJ1-5
D: .
V: TRBV30
DNA: TGTGCCTGGAGTGGCCCTCGGACAGATGGCAATCAGCCCCAGCATTTT
CDR3: CAWSGPRTDGNQPQHF

size: once
J: TRBJ2-6
D: .
V: TRBV29-1
DNA: TGCAGCGTTGACGCAGGGAGTGGTTCTGGGGCCAACGTCCTGACTTTC
CDR3: CSVDAGSGSGANVLTF

size: .
J: TRBJ1-2
D: TRBD1
V: TRBV25-1
DNA: TGTGCCAGCTCACCCCAGACAGGGGGCGGCTATGGCTACACCTTC
CDR3: CASSPQTGGGYGYTF

size: few
J: TRBJ1-6
D: TRBD1
V: TRBV13
DNA: TGTGCCAGCAGAGTGGGACAGAGCTCCTATAATTCACCCCTCCACTTT
CDR3: CASRVGQSSYNSPLHF

size: .
J: TRBJ2-7
D: .
V: TRBV10-2
DNA: TGTGCCAGCAGCCAACCGCGGGCAGGATACAATGAGCAGTACTTC
CDR3: CASSQPRAGYNEQYF

size: many
J: TRBJ1-2
D: .
V: TRBV7-3
DNA: TGTGCCAGCAGTCCCAGTCCTAACTATGGCTACACCTTC
CDR3: CASSPSPNYGYTF

size: once
J: TRBJ2-7
D: .
V: TRBV29-1
DNA: TGCAGCTTGGATCTAGCAGCCTACGAGCAGTACTTC
CDR3: CSLDLAAYEQYF

size: many
J: TRBJ1-2
D: TRBD1
V: TRBV2
DNA: TGTGCCAGCGGACCCGGGACAGGGGAAGCTAACTATGGCTACACCTTC
CDR3: CASGPGTGEANYGYTF

size: .
J: TRBJ2-6
D: TRBD2
V: TRBV7-2
DNA: TGTGCCGGCAGCGGGGGGGGCGATTCCTCTGGGGCCAACGTCCTGACTTTC
CDR3: CAGSGGGDSSGANVLTF

size: many
J: TRBJ1-1
D: .
V: TRBV2
DNA: TGTGCCAGCAGTGAAGACCCAGGCCCCACATCTGAAGCTTTCTTT
CDR3: CASSEDPGPTSEAFF

size: many
J: TRBJ1-2
D: .
V: TRBV9
DNA: TGTGCCAGCAGCGTAGAGTCGGGAGGAGGCTATGGCTACACCTTC
CDR3: CASSVESGGGYGYTF

size: .
J: TRBJ2-7
D: .
V: TRBV2
DNA: TGTGCCAGCAGCCAAGGCGGGGTTACCTTCTCCTACGAGCAGTACTTC
CDR3: CASSQGGVTFSYEQYF

size: .
J: TRBJ2-3
D: .
V: TRBV12-3/TRBV12-4
DNA: TGTGCCAGCAGTTTGGGAGTCGGCACAGATACGCAGTATTTT
CDR3: CASSLGVGTDTQYF

size: .
J: TRBJ2-6
D: .
V: TRBV7-8
DNA: TGTGCCAGCAGCTTAGAAAAACGGGTCACTGAAGCTTTC
CDR3: CASSLEKRVTEAF

size: many
J: TRBJ1-1
D: .
V: TRBV2
DNA: TGTGCCAGCAGTGCTCTCGAGGGTGACACTGAAGCTTTCTTT
CDR3: CASSALEGDTEAFF

size: .
J: TRBJ1-3
D: .
V: TRBV7-6
DNA: TGTGCTAGCAGCTTAGACACAGGAACTGGAAACACCATATATTTT
CDR3: CASSLDTGTGNTIYF

size: .
J: TRBJ1-2
D: TRBD1
V: TRBV29-1
DNA: TGCAGCGTATGGACAGGAGGGTATGGCTACACCTTC
CDR3: CSVWTGGYGYTF

size: many
J: TRBJ2-7
D: .
V: TRBV15
DNA: TGTGCCACCAGCAGAGGCGGTGGCGTCTACGAGCAGTACTTC
CDR3: CATSRGGGVYEQYF

size: .
J: TRBJ1-5
D: TRBD1
V: TRBV11-2
DNA: TGTGCCAGCAGTGCTATTCGGACAGGACGCAATCAGCCCCAGCATTTT
CDR3: CASSAIRTGRNQPQHF

size: many
J: TRBJ1-5
D: TRBD1
V: TRBV7-2
DNA: TGTGCCAGCAGCTTATCGACAGGGGATCAGCCCCAGCATTTT
CDR3: CASSLSTGDQPQHF